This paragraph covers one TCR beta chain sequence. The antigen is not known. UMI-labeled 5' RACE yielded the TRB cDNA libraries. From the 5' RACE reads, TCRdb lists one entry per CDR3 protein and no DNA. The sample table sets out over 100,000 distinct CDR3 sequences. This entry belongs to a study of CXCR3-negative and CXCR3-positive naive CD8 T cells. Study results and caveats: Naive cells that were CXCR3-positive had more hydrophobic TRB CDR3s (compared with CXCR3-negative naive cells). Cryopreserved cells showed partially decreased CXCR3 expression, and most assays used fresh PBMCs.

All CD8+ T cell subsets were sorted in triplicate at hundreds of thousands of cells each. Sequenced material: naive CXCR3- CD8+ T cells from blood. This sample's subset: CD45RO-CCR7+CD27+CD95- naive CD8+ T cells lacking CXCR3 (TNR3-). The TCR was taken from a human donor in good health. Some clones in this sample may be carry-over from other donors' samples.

This chain's CDR3 is CASRPGTLSYEQYF. The chain combines TRBV27 with TRBJ2-7; TCRdb's D call, TRBD1, is unchecked because there is no DNA. The CDR3 is 14 residues long. Germline assignment: CDR1 MNHEY and CDR2 SMNVEV (reference sequence).